Described below is a single T cell receptor (beta chain) sequence and its context. Trimming shortened V by 6 bases and J by 0 bases, and 6 bases separated the two germline ends. Germline V lookup: CDR1 SNHLY, CDR2 FYNNEI. The CDR3 has 12 amino acids. The entry originates in a study of blood T cell repertoires in COVID-19. Study context: Sites in the United States, Italy and Spain provided acute and convalescent COVID-19 samples. T cells, B-cell-depleted T cells, or PBMCs provided the cDNA or gDNA that served as material.

How the authors handled the data: Scientists estimated how many nucleated cells there were by amplifying reference gene primers. The data were produced by immunoSEQ multiplex PCR, yet TCRdb's version contains in-frame clones alone and is incomplete. V and J calls and clone size are copied from that table; D and trimming were computed from the DNA. The data hold hundreds of thousands of clones, with more than 85% observed a single time. V usage is TRBV2 and J usage is TRBJ2-7; D is ambiguous. This TCR came from a man between 60 and 75 years old with acute or convalescent COVID-19. Sequenced input: peripheral blood. CDR3 sequence (DNA): TGTGCCAGCAGGTTGAGCTCCTACGAGCAGTACTTC. Amino acid sequence: CASRLSSYEQYF. Complete variable domain (other parts from reference TRBV2 and TRBJ2-7): EPEVTQTPSHQVTQMGQEVILRCVPISNHLYFYWYRQILGQKVEFLVSFYNNEISEKSEIFDDQFSVERPDGSNFTLKIRSTKLEDSAMYFCASRLSSYEQYFGPGTRLTVT.